The T cell receptor (beta chain) under discussion was sequenced for a study of molecular identifiers for immune sequencing clone quantification. The study's findings and limits: Spiked Jurkat TCR RNA originating from one cell could reportedly be identified amid approximately 900,000 naive cells. Clones above 20 RNA copies contained over 99% of effector molecules but under 1% of naive ones.

In the case of this clonotype: What it binds is not known.

Trimming pared 0 bases from V and 2 bases from J, leaving 11 bases between. Germline loops: CDR1 LGHNA, CDR2 YSLEER. The CDR3 has 16 residues. TCRdb independently ran MiXCR on the PCR reads; one entry per CDR3 protein. This table has about 510,000 distinct CDR3 sequences, roughly 26% appearing once. J is TRBJ1-3 and V is TRBV4-3; perhaps TRBD1 as D (5 bases). The receptor comes from a human donor in good health. Some libraries in this study had Jurkat cell RNA spiked in. Sequencing input: naive CD8+ T cells from blood, with Jurkat cell RNA spiked in. This sample's subset: FACS-sorted CD8+CD4-CCR7+CD45RA+ naive T cells. CDR3 nucleotides: TGCGCCAGCAGCCAAGATGCTGGGACTACTGGAAACACCATATATTTT. Its protein is CASSQDAGTTGNTIYF.